The text below deals with one TCR beta chain. Germline assignment: CDR1 MNHNY and CDR2 SVGAGI (reference sequence). The CDR3 consists of 13 residues. V was shortened by 8 bases and J by 1 base, with 9 bases between the two germline ends. The sample belongs to a study of blood T cell repertoires in COVID-19. Across the whole study: Some COVID-19 samples were acute and others convalescent; all came from the United States, Italy and Spain. In each case, the material was cDNA or gDNA derived from T cells, B-cell-depleted T cells, or PBMCs.

Method: immunoSEQ multiplex PCR; TCRdb's copy keeps in-frame clones and lacks some. The data hold approximately 170,000 clones, with 82% observed a single time. This TCR derives from a woman over 75 with active or convalescent COVID-19. The chain has TRBV6-6 and TRBJ1-5; D uncertain. The specimen sequenced was peripheral blood. For the CDR3, the DNA is TGTGCCAGCGTAGTAACGAGCAATCAGCCCCAGCATTTT. Translation: CASVVTSNQPQHF.